A selection of T cell receptor beta chains follows, all from one sample in a study of T cells in Graves' hyperthyroidism and ophthalmopathy. TCRdb analysed the multiplex PCR reads with MiXCR anew, one entry per CDR3 protein. The table shows about 400,000 distinct CDR3 sequences, with about 14% occurring only once. The sequenced sample was blood. Source of these receptors: a woman younger than 45 with Graves' ophthalmopathy. CDR3s include the opening cysteine and the closing phenylalanine or tryptophan. D genes are given only for firm matches. Rows give clone size only sometimes, using once, few, many, or a class for an expanded clone.

size | J | D | V | CDR3 | DNA
many | TRBJ1-1 | TRBD1 | TRBV6-1 | CASSEPGQGFLRTEAFF | TGTGCCAGCAGTGAGCCGGGACAGGGGTTTTTGCGGACTGAAGCTTTCTTT
many | TRBJ1-6 | - | TRBV7-2 | CASSPPGAVYNSPLHF | TGTGCCAGCAGCCCCCCGGGGGCCGTGTATAATTCACCCCTCCACTTT
few | TRBJ2-2 | - | TRBV27 | CASSLFLASQELFF | TGTGCCAGCAGTTTATTCTTGGCTAGCCAGGAGCTGTTTTTT
many | TRBJ1-4 | - | TRBV28 | CASGGGTANEKLFF | TGTGCCAGCGGGGGGGGGACCGCTAATGAAAAACTGTTTTTT
many | TRBJ2-7 | TRBD2 | TRBV9 | CASSSGKSYEQYF | TGTGCCAGCAGTAGCGGGAAATCCTACGAGCAGTACTTC
many | TRBJ2-1 | TRBD2 | TRBV3-1 | CASSHTSGGAHSNEQFF | TGTGCCAGCAGCCATACAAGCGGGGGGGCACACTCCAATGAGCAGTTCTTC
many | TRBJ1-2 | - | TRBV6-1 | CASSAVRGAGGYTF | TGTGCCAGCAGTGCCGTGCGGGGGGCGGGTGGCTACACCTTC
- | TRBJ1-2 | - | TRBV27 | CASRPLGTNYGYTF | TGTGCCAGCAGACCCTTAGGGACTAACTATGGCTACACCTTC
few | TRBJ2-1 | - | TRBV28 | CASSPPYVEQFF | TGTGCCAGCAGTCCTCCCTACGTCGAGCAGTTCTTC
- | TRBJ1-1 | - | TRBV20-1 | CSARDGRTNTEAFF | TGCAGTGCTAGAGATGGGAGGACGAACACTGAAGCTTTCTTT
many | TRBJ2-1 | TRBD2 | TRBV18 | CASSRLALGNEQFF | TGTGCCAGCTCAAGACTAGCCCTTGGAAATGAGCAGTTCTTC
- | TRBJ1-1 | - | TRBV12-3/TRBV12-4 | CASTQGSVGFF | TGTGCCAGCACTCAGGGATCTGTAGGTTTCTTT
- | TRBJ1-4 | - | TRBV3-1 | CASSQVGAVGARREKLFF | TGTGCCAGCAGCCAAGTAGGAGCAGTAGGGGCAAGAAGGGAAAAACTGTTTTTT
- | TRBJ1-4 | TRBD1 | TRBV27 | CASSPDRGILFF | TGTGCCAGCAGTCCAGACAGGGGAATCCTGTTTTTT
many | TRBJ1-1 | - | TRBV10-1 | CASSKAENTEAFF | TGCGCCAGCAGCAAGGCAGAGAACACTGAAGCTTTCTTT
many | TRBJ1-5 | TRBD1 | TRBV11-2 | CASSLGGGYQPQHF | TGTGCCAGCAGCTTAGGAGGGGGCTATCAGCCCCAGCATTTT
many | TRBJ2-5 | - | TRBV7-2 | CASKLAGWGETQYF | TGTGCCAGCAAATTGGCAGGGTGGGGGGAGACCCAGTACTTC
many | TRBJ2-2 | - | TRBV7-3 | CASSLDGGTGELFF | TGTGCCAGCAGCTTAGATGGGGGGACCGGGGAGCTGTTTTTT
few | TRBJ2-3 | TRBD2 | TRBV6-7 | CASIVLCGGAEDTQYF | TGTGCCAGCATCGTTCTCTGCGGGGGGGCTGAGGATACGCAGTATTTT
many | TRBJ2-1 | TRBD2 | TRBV20-1 | CSARESGGGNEQFF | TGCAGTGCTAGAGAAAGCGGGGGGGGTAATGAGCAGTTCTTC
- | TRBJ1-6 | TRBD1 | TRBV12-3/TRBV12-4 | CASSLKVGQGNNSPLHF | TGTGCCAGCAGTTTAAAGGTCGGACAGGGGAATAATTCACCCCTCCACTTT
many | TRBJ2-2 | - | TRBV2 | CASRPRGTGELFF | TGTGCCAGCAGGCCCAGGGGCACCGGGGAGCTGTTTTTT
few | TRBJ2-1 | TRBD2 | TRBV11-3 | CASSPGTSGSDEQFF | TGTGCCAGCAGCCCCGGGACTAGCGGGAGCGATGAGCAGTTCTTC
many | TRBJ1-4 | TRBD1 | TRBV30 | CAWSRTGSYEKLFF | TGTGCCTGGAGTCGGACAGGGAGTTATGAAAAACTGTTTTTT
- | TRBJ2-2 | - | TRBV11-2 | CASRGEAGELFF | TGTGCCAGCAGGGGGGAGGCCGGGGAGCTGTTTTTT
many | TRBJ2-7 | - | TRBV28 | CASSSPASSYEQYF | TGTGCCAGCAGTTCGCCTGCAAGCTCCTACGAGCAGTACTTC
many | TRBJ2-3 | - | TRBV7-3 | CASSLGWDTQYF | TGTGCCAGCAGCTTAGGTTGGGATACGCAGTATTTT
many | TRBJ2-6 | - | TRBV6-1 | CASSTGAVLTF | TGTGCCAGCAGTACAGGCGCCGTCCTGACTTTC
many | TRBJ2-4 | - | TRBV7-9 | CASSFFRDFKNIQYF | TGTGCCAGCAGCTTTTTTCGGGATTTCAAAAACATTCAGTACTTC
many | TRBJ1-5 | - | TRBV12-3/TRBV12-4 | CASSFQMSNQPQHF | TGTGCCAGCAGTTTTCAGATGTCAAATCAGCCCCAGCATTTT
many | TRBJ2-7 | TRBD2 | TRBV6-1 | CASKLSRVLAEVQYF | TGTGCCAGCAAACTCTCCAGGGTTCTAGCGGAGGTGCAGTACTTC
many | TRBJ1-2 | TRBD1 | TRBV30 | CAWRRGQRNTF | TGTGCCTGGAGGCGGGGACAGAGGAACACCTTC
- | TRBJ1-6 | TRBD1 | TRBV29-1 | CSVEDRGDYSPLHF | TGCAGCGTTGAGGACAGGGGAGACTATTCACCCCTCCACTTT
many | TRBJ1-1 | - | TRBV10-2 | CASSDGRRGKTTEAFF | TGCGCCAGCAGTGATGGGAGGAGGGGCAAAACTACTGAAGCTTTCTTT
many | TRBJ1-2 | - | TRBV3-1 | CASSQDRNGGNGYTF | TGTGCCAGCAGCCAAGATAGGAACGGGGGAAATGGCTACACCTTC
many | TRBJ2-7 | TRBD1 | TRBV6-5 | CASSYSDRGYEQYF | TGTGCCAGCAGTTACTCGGACAGGGGTTACGAGCAGTACTTC
many | TRBJ2-3 | TRBD1 | TRBV5-8 | CASSHDRGYTDTQYF | TGTGCCAGCAGCCACGACAGGGGCTACACAGATACGCAGTATTTT
few | TRBJ1-3 | - | TRBV6-1 | CASSDGSPGNTIYF | TGTGCCAGCAGTGATGGGAGTCCTGGAAACACCATATATTTT
- | TRBJ2-2 | - | TRBV27 | CASSPSTGGTNTGELFF | TGTGCCAGCAGTCCCTCTACAGGTGGTACGAACACCGGGGAGCTGTTTTTT
- | TRBJ1-1 | - | TRBV7-9 | CASTKRDTEAFF | TGTGCCAGCACCAAGAGAGACACTGAAGCTTTCTTT
- | TRBJ2-6 | - | TRBV20-1 | CSARGAAGMFYGANVLTF | TGCAGTGCTAGAGGGGCAGCGGGCATGTTTTATGGGGCCAACGTCCTGACTTTC
many | TRBJ1-4 | - | TRBV29-1 | CSVVGGAREKLFF | TGCAGCGTTGTTGGGGGGGCGCGCGAAAAACTGTTTTTT
many | TRBJ1-4 | - | TRBV2 | CASGPREKLFF | TGTGCCAGCGGACCAAGGGAAAAACTGTTTTTT
many | TRBJ2-3 | - | TRBV27 | CASRWLGGAGFTDTQYF | TGTGCCAGCAGGTGGTTGGGGGGGGCCGGCTTCACAGATACGCAGTATTTT
many | TRBJ2-4 | TRBD1 | TRBV7-9 | CASSFAGSGGLDIQYF | TGTGCCAGCAGCTTCGCTGGGTCAGGGGGCTTGGACATTCAGTACTTC
few | TRBJ2-3 | - | TRBV14 | CASSQVGLSGAVTDTQYF | TGTGCCAGCAGCCAAGTAGGTCTGTCAGGCGCCGTCACAGATACGCAGTATTTT
many | TRBJ1-2 | - | TRBV2 | CASSENRRANYGYTF | TGTGCCAGCAGTGAAAACAGGAGAGCTAACTATGGCTACACCTTC
many | TRBJ2-3 | TRBD2 | TRBV7-3 | CASSLRAGSGGATDTQYF | TGTGCCAGCAGCTTAAGGGCCGGTAGCGGGGGGGCGACAGATACGCAGTATTTT
many | TRBJ1-5 | - | TRBV6-2/TRBV6-3 | CASSREGPNQPQHF | TGTGCCAGCAGTCGTGAAGGACCCAATCAGCCCCAGCATTTT
- | TRBJ1-1 | TRBD1 | TRBV2 | CARDGTGEAFF | TGTGCCAGGGACGGGACAGGAGAAGCTTTCTTT
many | TRBJ1-5 | - | TRBV10-3 | CAISERSVNQPQHF | TGTGCCATCAGTGAACGGTCCGTGAATCAGCCCCAGCATTTT
many | TRBJ2-3 | TRBD1 | TRBV13 | CASSPPTGAGADTQYF | TGTGCCAGCAGCCCGCCGACAGGGGCAGGGGCAGATACGCAGTATTTT